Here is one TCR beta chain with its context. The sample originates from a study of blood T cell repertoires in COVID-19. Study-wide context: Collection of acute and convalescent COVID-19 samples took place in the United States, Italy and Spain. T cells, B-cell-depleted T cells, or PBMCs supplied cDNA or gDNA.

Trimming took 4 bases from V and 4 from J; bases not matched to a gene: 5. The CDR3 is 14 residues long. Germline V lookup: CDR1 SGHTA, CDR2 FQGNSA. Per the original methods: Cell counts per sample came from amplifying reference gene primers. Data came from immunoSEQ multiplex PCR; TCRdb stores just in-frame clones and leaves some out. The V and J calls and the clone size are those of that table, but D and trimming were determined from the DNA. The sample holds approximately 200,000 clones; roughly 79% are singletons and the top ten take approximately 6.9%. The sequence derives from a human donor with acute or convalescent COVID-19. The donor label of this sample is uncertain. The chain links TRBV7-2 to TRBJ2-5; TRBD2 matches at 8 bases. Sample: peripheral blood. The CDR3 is CASSYLAGRETQYF. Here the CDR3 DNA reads TGTGCCAGCAGCTATCTAGCGGGCAGAGAGACCCAGTACTTC.